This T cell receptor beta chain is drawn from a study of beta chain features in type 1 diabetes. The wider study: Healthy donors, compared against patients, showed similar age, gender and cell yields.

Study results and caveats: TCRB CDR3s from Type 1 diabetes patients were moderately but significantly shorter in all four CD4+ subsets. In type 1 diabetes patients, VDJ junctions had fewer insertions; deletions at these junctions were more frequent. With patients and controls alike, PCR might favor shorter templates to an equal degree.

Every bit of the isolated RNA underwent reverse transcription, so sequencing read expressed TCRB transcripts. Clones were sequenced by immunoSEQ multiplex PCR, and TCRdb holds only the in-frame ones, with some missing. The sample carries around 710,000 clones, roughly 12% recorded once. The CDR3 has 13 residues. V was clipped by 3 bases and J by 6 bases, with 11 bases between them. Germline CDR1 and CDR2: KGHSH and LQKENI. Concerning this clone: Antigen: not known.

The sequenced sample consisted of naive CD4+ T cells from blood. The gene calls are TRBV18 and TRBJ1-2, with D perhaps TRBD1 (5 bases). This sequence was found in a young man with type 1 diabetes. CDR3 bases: TGTGCCAGCTCACCGGAGCCAGGGAATGGCTACACCTTC. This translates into CASSPEPGNGYTF.